The entry below gives a single TCR beta chain sequence along with its context. These data belong to a study of blood T cell repertoires in COVID-19. V gave up 1 base and J gave up 3 bases, with 16 bases separating them. Per the germline V gene, CDR1 is SEHNR and CDR2 is FQNEAQ (reference sequence). CDR3 size: 17 residues. The method was immunoSEQ multiplex PCR; TCRdb's version includes in-frame clones alone and lacks a portion of them. The sample contains around 290,000 clones, 88% of which appear only once. The source is a woman in her sixties or seventies in a cohort exposed to, infected with or recovered from COVID-19 (not recorded which). The sequenced material came from PBMCs or T cells enriched from blood (not recorded which). The chain couples TRBV7-9 to TRBJ2-4; tentatively, D is TRBD1 (6 bases). CDR3 in DNA: TGTGCCAGCAGCTTAGACCAGGACAGAACAGGCAAAAACATTCAGTACTTC. Translated: CASSLDQDRTGKNIQYF.